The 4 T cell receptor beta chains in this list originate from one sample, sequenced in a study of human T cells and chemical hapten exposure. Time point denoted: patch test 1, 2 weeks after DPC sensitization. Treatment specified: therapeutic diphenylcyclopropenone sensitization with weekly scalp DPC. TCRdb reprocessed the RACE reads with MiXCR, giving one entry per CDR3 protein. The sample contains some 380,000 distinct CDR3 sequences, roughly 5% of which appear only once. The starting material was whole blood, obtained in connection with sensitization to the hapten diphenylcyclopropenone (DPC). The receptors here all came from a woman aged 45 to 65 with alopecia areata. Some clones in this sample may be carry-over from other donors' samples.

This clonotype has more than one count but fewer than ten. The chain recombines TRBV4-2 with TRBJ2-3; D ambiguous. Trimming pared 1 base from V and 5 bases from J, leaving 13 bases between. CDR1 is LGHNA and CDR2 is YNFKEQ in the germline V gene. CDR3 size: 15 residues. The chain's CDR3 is CASSQVSTLGDTQYF. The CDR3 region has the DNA TGTGCCAGCAGCCAAGTTTCTACTCTCGGAGATACGCAGTATTTT.

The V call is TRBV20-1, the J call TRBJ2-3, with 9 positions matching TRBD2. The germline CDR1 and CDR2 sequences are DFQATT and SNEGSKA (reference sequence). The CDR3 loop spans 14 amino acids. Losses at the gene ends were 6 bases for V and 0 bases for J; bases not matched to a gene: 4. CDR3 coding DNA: TGCAGTGCGTGGACTAGCGACAGCACAGATACGCAGTATTTT. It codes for CSAWTSDSTDTQYF.

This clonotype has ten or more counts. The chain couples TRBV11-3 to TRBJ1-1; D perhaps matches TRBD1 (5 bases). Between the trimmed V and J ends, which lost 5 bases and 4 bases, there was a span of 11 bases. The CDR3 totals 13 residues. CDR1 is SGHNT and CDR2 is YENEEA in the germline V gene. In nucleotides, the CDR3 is TGTGCCAGCAGCCAGGGCCCTGGCACTGAAGCTTTCTTT. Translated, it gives CASSQGPGTEAFF.

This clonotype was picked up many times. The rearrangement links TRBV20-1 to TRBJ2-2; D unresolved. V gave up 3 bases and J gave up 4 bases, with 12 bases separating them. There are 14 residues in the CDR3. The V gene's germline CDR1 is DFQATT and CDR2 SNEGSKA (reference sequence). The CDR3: CSARDDMSTGELFF. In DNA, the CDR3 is TGCAGTGCTAGGGATGATATGAGCACCGGGGAGCTGTTTTTT.